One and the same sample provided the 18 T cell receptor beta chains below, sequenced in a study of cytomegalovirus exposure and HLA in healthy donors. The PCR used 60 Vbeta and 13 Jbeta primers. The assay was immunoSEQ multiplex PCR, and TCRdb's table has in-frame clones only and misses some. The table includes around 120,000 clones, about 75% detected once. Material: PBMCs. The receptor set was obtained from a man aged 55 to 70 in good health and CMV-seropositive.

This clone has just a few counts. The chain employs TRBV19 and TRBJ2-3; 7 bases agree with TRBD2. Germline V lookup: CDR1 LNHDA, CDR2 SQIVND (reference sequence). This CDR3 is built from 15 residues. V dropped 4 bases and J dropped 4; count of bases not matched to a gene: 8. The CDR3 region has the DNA TGTGCCAGTAGTAGAACTAGCGATCGCCCAGATACGCAGTATTTT. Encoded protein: CASSRTSDRPDTQYF.

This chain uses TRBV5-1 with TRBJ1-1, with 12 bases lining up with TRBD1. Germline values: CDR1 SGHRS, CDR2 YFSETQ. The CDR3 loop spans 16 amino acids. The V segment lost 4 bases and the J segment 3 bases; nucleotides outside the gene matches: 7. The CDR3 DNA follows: TGCGCCAGCAGCAGAGGGACAGGGGGCTCATACACTGAAGCTTTCTTT. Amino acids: CASSRGTGGSYTEAFF.

The CDR3 spells CASSLRAGTSGDNEQFF. The DNA of the CDR3 is TGTGCCAGCAGCCTAAGAGCAGGGACTAGCGGGGACAATGAGCAGTTCTTC. The chain is built from TRBV9 and TRBJ2-1, with TRBD2 matching over 13 bases. The CDR3 is 17 amino acids. Germline V CDR1 and CDR2: SGDLS, YYNGEE. V lost 4 bases and J lost 5; bases outside the gene matches: 9. Full variable domain (rest looked up from reference TRBV9 and TRBJ2-1): DSGVTQTPKHLITATGQRVTLRCSPRSGDLSVYWYQQSLDQGLQFLIQYYNGEERAKGNILERFSAQQFPDLHSELNLSSLELGDSALYFCASSLRAGTSGDNEQFFGPGTRLTVL.

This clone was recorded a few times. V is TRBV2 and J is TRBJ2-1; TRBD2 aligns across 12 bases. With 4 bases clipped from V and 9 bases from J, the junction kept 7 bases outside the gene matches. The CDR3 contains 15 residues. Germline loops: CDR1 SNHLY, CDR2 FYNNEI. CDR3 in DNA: TGTGCCAGCAGTGCGACTAGCGGGAGAAAGGGTGAGCAGTTCTTC. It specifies CASSATSGRKGEQFF.

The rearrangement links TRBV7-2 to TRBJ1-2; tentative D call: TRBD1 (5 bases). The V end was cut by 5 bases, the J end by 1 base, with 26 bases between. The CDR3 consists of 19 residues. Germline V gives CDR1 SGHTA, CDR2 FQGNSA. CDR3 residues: CASSKSWGRNPYLNYGYTF. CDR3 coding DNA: TGTGCCAGCAGCAAGAGCTGGGGGAGGAACCCGTACCTTAACTATGGCTACACCTTC.

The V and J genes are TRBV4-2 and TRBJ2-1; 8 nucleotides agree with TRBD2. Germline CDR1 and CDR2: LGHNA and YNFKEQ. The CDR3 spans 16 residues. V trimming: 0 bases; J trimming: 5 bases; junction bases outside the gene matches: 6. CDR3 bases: TGTGCCAGCAGCCAAGATGGGACTAGTGTCGACAATGAGCAGTTCTTC. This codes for CASSQDGTSVDNEQFF.

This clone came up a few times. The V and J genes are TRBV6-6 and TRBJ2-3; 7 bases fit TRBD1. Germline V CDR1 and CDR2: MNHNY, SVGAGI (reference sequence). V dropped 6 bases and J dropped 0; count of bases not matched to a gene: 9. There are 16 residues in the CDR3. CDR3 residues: CASSPGQTTSTDTQYF. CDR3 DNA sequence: TGTGCCAGCAGCCCGGGACAGACAACTAGCACAGATACGCAGTATTTT.

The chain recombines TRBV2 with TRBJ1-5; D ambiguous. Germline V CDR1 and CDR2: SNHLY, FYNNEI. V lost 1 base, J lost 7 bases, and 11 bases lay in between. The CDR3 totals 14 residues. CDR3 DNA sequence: TGTGCCAGCAGTGAAGAGCTCATCTGGCAGCCCCAGCATTTT. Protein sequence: CASSEELIWQPQHF.

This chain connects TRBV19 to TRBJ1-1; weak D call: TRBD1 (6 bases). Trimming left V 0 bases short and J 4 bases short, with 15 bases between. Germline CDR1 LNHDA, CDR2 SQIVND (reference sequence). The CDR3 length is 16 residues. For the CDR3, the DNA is TGTGCCAGTAGTATAGACGTACAGGGAACAAGCACTGAAGCTTTCTTT. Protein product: CASSIDVQGTSTEAFF.

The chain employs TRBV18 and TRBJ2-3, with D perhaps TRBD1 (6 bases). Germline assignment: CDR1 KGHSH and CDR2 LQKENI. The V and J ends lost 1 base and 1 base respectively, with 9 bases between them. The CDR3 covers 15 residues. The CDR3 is CASSPLSGGTDTQYF. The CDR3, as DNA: TGTGCCAGCTCACCACTTTCAGGGGGCACAGATACGCAGTATTTT.

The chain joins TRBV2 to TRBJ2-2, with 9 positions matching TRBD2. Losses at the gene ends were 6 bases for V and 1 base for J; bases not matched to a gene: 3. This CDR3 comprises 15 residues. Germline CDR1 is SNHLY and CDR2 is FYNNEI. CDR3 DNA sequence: TGTGCCAGCAGCTTTAGCGGGGGGAACACCGGGGAGCTGTTTTTT. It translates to CASSFSGGNTGELFF.

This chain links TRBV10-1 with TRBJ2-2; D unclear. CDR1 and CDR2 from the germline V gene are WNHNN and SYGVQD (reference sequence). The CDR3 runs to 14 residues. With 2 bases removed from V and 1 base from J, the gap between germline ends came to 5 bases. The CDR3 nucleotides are TGCGCCAGCAGTGAGCAACAGAACACCGGGGAGCTGTTTTTT. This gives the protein CASSEQQNTGELFF.

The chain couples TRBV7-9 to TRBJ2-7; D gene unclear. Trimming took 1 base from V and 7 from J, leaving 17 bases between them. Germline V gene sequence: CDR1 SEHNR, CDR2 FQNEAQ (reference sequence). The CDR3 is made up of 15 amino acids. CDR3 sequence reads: CASSLVTALPLEQYF. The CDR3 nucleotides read TGTGCCAGCAGCTTAGTTACAGCTCTACCTTTGGAGCAGTACTTC.

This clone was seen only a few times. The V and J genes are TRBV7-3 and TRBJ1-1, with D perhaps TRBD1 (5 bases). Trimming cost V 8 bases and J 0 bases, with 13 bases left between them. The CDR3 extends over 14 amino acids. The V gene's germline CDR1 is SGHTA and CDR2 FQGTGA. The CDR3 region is CASRSGGLNTEAFF. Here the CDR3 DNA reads TGTGCCAGCCGGTCGGGGGGATTGAACACTGAAGCTTTCTTT.

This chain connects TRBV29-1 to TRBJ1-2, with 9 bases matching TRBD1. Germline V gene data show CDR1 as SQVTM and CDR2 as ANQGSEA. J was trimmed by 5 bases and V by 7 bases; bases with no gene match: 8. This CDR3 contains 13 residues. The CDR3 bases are TGCAGCGCGCAGGGACAGGGTCAATATGGCTACACCTTC. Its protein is CSAQGQGQYGYTF.

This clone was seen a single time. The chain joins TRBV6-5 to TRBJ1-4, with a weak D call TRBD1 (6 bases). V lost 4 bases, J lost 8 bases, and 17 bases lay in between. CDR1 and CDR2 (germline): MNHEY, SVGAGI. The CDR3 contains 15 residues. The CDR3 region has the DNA TGTGCCAGCAGTTGGACAGTCCTCAAGAAAGAAAAACTGTTTTTT. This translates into CASSWTVLKKEKLFF.

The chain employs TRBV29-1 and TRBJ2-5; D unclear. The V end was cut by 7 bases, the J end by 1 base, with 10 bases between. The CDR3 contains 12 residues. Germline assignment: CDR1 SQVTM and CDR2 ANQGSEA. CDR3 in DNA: TGCAGCGATCGTGGGCCCCAAGAGACCCAGTACTTC. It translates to CSDRGPQETQYF.

The CDR3 DNA reads as TGTGCCAGCAGCTCCAGACAACAGGGACCCATCACGTACAACTATGGCTACACCTTC. Its protein is CASSSRQQGPITYNYGYTF. V is TRBV11-2 and J is TRBJ1-2; a weak D match, TRBD1 (6 bases). V dropped 4 bases and J dropped 2 bases, with 26 bases sitting between them. Germline V gene sequence: CDR1 SGHAT, CDR2 FQNNGV. The CDR3 runs 19 residues.